This T cell receptor (beta chain) derives from a study of breast tumors, draining lymph nodes, adjacent tissues. Samples came from axillary lymph nodes draining the breast cancer. On this clonotype: Its matching antigen is unknown.

V dropped 0 bases and J dropped 11 bases, with 18 bases sitting between them. CDR3 length: 15 amino acids. Per the germline V gene, CDR1 is SGDLS and CDR2 is YYNGEE. TCRdb re-called the multiplex PCR reads through MiXCR, storing one row per CDR3 protein. Of about 89,000 distinct CDR3 sequences listed, approximately 30% are singletons. Study-wide results and caveats: Tumor TCR diversity was below lymph nodes but above nontumor tissue. Tumor and nontumor repertoires were significantly more similar in luminal-like than in basal-like breast cancer. The lymph node origin of tumor T cells was framed as consistent with a hypothesis, not demonstrated.

This sequence joins TRBV9 and TRBJ1-5, with D unresolved. The sequence derives from a female donor with breast cancer. Some clones in this sample may be carry-over from other donors' samples. Sequenced input: axillary lymph node tissue. CDR3 sequence reads: CASSVGGSYQETQHF. The DNA for the CDR3 is TGTGCCAGCAGCGTAGGGGGATCGTACCAAGAGACCCAGCATTTT.